These T cell receptor beta chains were read from a single sample in a study of T-cell reconstitution after alpha-beta-depleted transplantation in children. Each CDR3 protein is one row after TCRdb ran MiXCR on the PCR reads. The sample holds more than 250,000 distinct CDR3 sequences; more than 9% are singletons and the top ten take roughly a tenth. Here the sequenced sample was PBMCs from the stem cell graft donor, taken from the stem cell graft. The source of these receptors is a human donor who donated a stem cell graft to a child with SCID. Both conserved end residues are part of each CDR3. The D gene is left open where the match is weak. The size entry is marked missing in some rows and otherwise reads once, few, many or a size class.

TRBV3-1,many,TRBJ2-5,.,TGTGCCAGCAGCCAAGATCCCACAGGAACGGGAGAGACCCAGTACTTC,CASSQDPTGTGETQYF
TRBV12-3/TRBV12-4,.,TRBJ2-7,.,TGTGCCAGCAGTACCGTTGCAGGGCCCTACGAGCAGTACTTC,CASSTVAGPYEQYF
TRBV9,few,TRBJ2-7,TRBD1,TGTGCCAGCAGCGTAGAGATCTCGACAGGGGGTTCGGACGAGCAGTACTTC,CASSVEISTGGSDEQYF
TRBV20-1,.,TRBJ2-3,.,TGCAGTGCTAGAGGGGCTAGCGCCACTAGCACAGATACGCAGTATTTT,CSARGASATSTDTQYF
TRBV6-1,few,TRBJ2-7,TRBD2,TGTGCCAGCAACTACCCGGGGGGGGTCTCCTACGAGCAGTACTTC,CASNYPGGVSYEQYF
TRBV5-1,.,TRBJ1-1,TRBD1,TGCGCCAGCAGATCGGGACAGGGGAACACTGAAGCTTTCTTT,CASRSGQGNTEAFF
TRBV6-2/TRBV6-3,once,TRBJ1-2,TRBD1,TGTGCCAGCAGGAGGACAGGGCGGGCTAACTATGGCTACACCTTC,CASRRTGRANYGYTF
TRBV18,many,TRBJ2-7,.,TGTGCCAGCTCACCACCGACAAGGGGGATTTACGAGCAGTACTTC,CASSPPTRGIYEQYF
TRBV12-3/TRBV12-4,few,TRBJ2-1,.,TGTGCCAGCAGTTTACTAGCTAGCGACAATGAGCAGTTCTTC,CASSLLASDNEQFF
TRBV20-1,.,TRBJ2-7,.,TGCAGTGCTAGAGATCAGTTAGGTCCGGCCTACGAGCAGTACTTC,CSARDQLGPAYEQYF
TRBV12-3/TRBV12-4,.,TRBJ2-1,.,TGTGCCAGCAGTTTGGAGGGGGGGGTTAATAATGAGCAGTTCTTC,CASSLEGGVNNEQFF
TRBV18,few,TRBJ2-1,TRBD1,TGTGCCAGCTCACCACCACAGGGGTTGATGAATGAGCAGTTCTTC,CASSPPQGLMNEQFF
TRBV15,few,TRBJ2-7,TRBD2,TGTGCCACCAGCAGAGGTAGCGGGGGGCCCTACGAGCAGTACTTC,CATSRGSGGPYEQYF
TRBV20-1,few,TRBJ1-2,.,TGCAGTGCTAGAGATCTAGGGGAATTCAGCTATGGCTACACCTTC,CSARDLGEFSYGYTF
TRBV14,few,TRBJ1-1,.,TGTGCCAGCAGCCAAGATCCGGGGCCGCCGAACACTGAAGCTTTCTTT,CASSQDPGPPNTEAFF
TRBV19,many,TRBJ1-6,.,TGTGCCAGTAGTCCCGGGGGGAGTAATTCACCCCTCCACTTT,CASSPGGSNSPLHF
TRBV11-2,few,TRBJ2-5,TRBD2,TGTGCCATCGGGAGGGAGCGGACGCAAGAGACCCAGTACTTC,CAIGRERTQETQYF
TRBV10-3,few,TRBJ2-1,.,TGTGCCATCAGTGATGTGACGGGGGGCTTCAATGAGCAGTTCTTC,CAISDVTGGFNEQFF
TRBV6-2/TRBV6-3,.,TRBJ1-2,.,TGTGCCAGCAGTTACCGGCAGGGATATGGCTATGGCTACACCTTC,CASSYRQGYGYGYTF
TRBV6-5,.,TRBJ1-6,.,TGTGCCAGTCGACTGTCGAATTCACCCCTCCACTTT,CASRLSNSPLHF
TRBV6-2/TRBV6-3,few,TRBJ2-4,.,TGTGCCAGCAGTTGGCGGTGGGAGGACATTCAGTACTTC,CASSWRWEDIQYF
TRBV2,few,TRBJ2-7,.,TGTGCCAGCAACATGAAGGGGCCCCGCTACGAGCAGTACTTC,CASNMKGPRYEQYF
TRBV5-6,.,TRBJ2-5,.,TGTGCCAGCAGCTTGGTTGCGCAGGGTTTTGGGACCCAGTACTTC,CASSLVAQGFGTQYF
TRBV20-1,.,TRBJ2-5,TRBD1,TGCAGTGCTCCCAACCCGGACAGGGGCCAAGAGACCCAGTACTTC,CSAPNPDRGQETQYF
TRBV20-1,few,TRBJ2-7,TRBD1,TGCAGTGCTAGAGATAGAACAGGGGTCTCCTACGAGCAGTACTTC,CSARDRTGVSYEQYF
TRBV29-1,few,TRBJ2-1,.,TGCAGCGTTGGTGGGCTAAATGAGCAGTTCTTC,CSVGGLNEQFF
TRBV10-1,.,TRBJ2-5,TRBD2,TGCGCCAGCAGTGAAGGAACTAGCGGGTTAGAGACCCAGTACTTC,CASSEGTSGLETQYF
TRBV7-3,.,TRBJ1-6,.,TGTGCCAGCAGCCTCCATAGGGATTCACCCCTCCACTTT,CASSLHRDSPLHF
TRBV29-1,few,TRBJ1-1,TRBD1,TGCAGCGTACCCGGGACAGGGCAAGCTTTCTTT,CSVPGTGQAFF
TRBV19,many,TRBJ2-1,.,TGTGCCAGTAGTATCGGACAGAACTCCTACAATGAGCAGTTCTTC,CASSIGQNSYNEQFF
TRBV5-6,.,TRBJ2-3,TRBD2,TGTGCCAGCAGCTTGTGGGGCGGGGGGGCCCCTACGCAGTATTTT,CASSLWGGGAPTQYF
TRBV19,many,TRBJ2-2,.,TGTGCCAGTAGTACGATCCACAGGGTACGCCGGGCCGGGGAGCTGTTTTTT,CASSTIHRVRRAGELFF
TRBV7-6,many,TRBJ2-5,TRBD1,TGTGCCAGCAGCTTAACGGGACAGGGGACGAGAGAGACCCAGTACTTC,CASSLTGQGTRETQYF
TRBV5-1,many,TRBJ1-6,.,TGCGCCAGCAGCTTGGATGGCAGGGGTAATTCACCCCTCCACTTT,CASSLDGRGNSPLHF
TRBV27,.,TRBJ1-2,.,TGTGCCAGCAGTTTTTCAGCACGGGGGAACTATGGCTACACCTTC,CASSFSARGNYGYTF
TRBV5-5,many,TRBJ2-3,.,TGTGCCAGCAGAACGACGGCCACTAGCACAGATACGCAGTATTTT,CASRTTATSTDTQYF
TRBV18,.,TRBJ2-7,.,TGTGCCAGCTCACCGGGGGGAGGAGTGGACGAGCAGTACTTC,CASSPGGGVDEQYF
TRBV25-1,.,TRBJ2-7,TRBD2,TGTGCCAGCAGTGGGCTAGCGGGGGGTTACTCCTACGAGCAGTACTTC,CASSGLAGGYSYEQYF
TRBV10-3,.,TRBJ2-7,TRBD1,TGTGCCATCAGTGGAGTGGGACAGCCAGACTACGAGCAGTACTTC,CAISGVGQPDYEQYF
TRBV20-1,many,TRBJ1-4,.,TGCAGTGCTAGAGGGGGGGACATCTATGAAAAACTGTTTTTT,CSARGGDIYEKLFF
TRBV12-3/TRBV12-4,.,TRBJ1-2,.,TGTGCCAGCACTCACTCACGGATAACTTATGGCTACACCTTC,CASTHSRITYGYTF
TRBV20-1,.,TRBJ2-3,.,TGCAGTGCTACACCGGTTAGGCAGGACACATATACGCAGTATTTT,CSATPVRQDTYTQYF
TRBV5-1,many,TRBJ2-7,.,TGCGCCAGCAGCTTGGATTCAGGGTACGAGCAGTACTTC,CASSLDSGYEQYF
TRBV19,.,TRBJ1-1,.,TGTGCCAGTACCCGAGTAGGGACTGAAGCTTTCTTT,CASTRVGTEAFF
TRBV12-3/TRBV12-4,few,TRBJ1-3,.,TGTGCCAGCAGAGGCCCTTTGTCGGACACCATATATTTT,CASRGPLSDTIYF
TRBV5-6,few,TRBJ2-3,TRBD1,TGTGCCAGCAGCTCGGGACAGGTCCAGGATACGCAGTATTTT,CASSSGQVQDTQYF